A single sample gave rise to the 18 T cell receptor beta chains below, sequenced in a study of T cell changes during pregnancy in multiple sclerosis. Some clones are missing from TCRdb's copy, which holds only in-frame ones; the method was immunoSEQ multiplex PCR. This sample has about 58,000 clones, with roughly nine tenths found just once. This material consisted of CD4+ T cells from peripheral blood mononuclear cells, taken after pregnancy. These receptors all come from a female donor in good health, enrolled as a control in a pregnancy study.

The chain recombines TRBV6-6 with TRBJ1-1; TRBD1 matches at 9 bases. Trimming removed 2 bases from V and 1 base from J; junction bases left unmatched: 5. Germline CDR1 is MNHNY and CDR2 is SVGAGI (reference sequence). This CDR3 region has 16 residues. The CDR3 bases are TGTGCCAGCAGTTACAGGACAGGGGTTAGGAACACTGAAGCTTTCTTT. This encodes CASSYRTGVRNTEAFF.

The chain couples TRBV11-3 to TRBJ2-1; 10 bases fit TRBD1. V was clipped by 3 bases and J by 8 bases; unmatched bases: 1. The CDR3 is 13 amino acids. Per the germline V gene, CDR1 is SGHNT and CDR2 is YENEEA. The CDR3 DNA reads as TGTGCCAGCAGCTTCGACAGGGGGCATGAGCAGTTCTTC. This encodes CASSFDRGHEQFF.

The chain links TRBV14 to TRBJ2-5, with 9 bases identical to TRBD1. The ends lost 4 bases at V and 4 bases at J; junction bases unmatched: 10. From germline, CDR1 is SGHDN and CDR2 FVKESK. The CDR3 spans 16 residues. CDR3 DNA: TGTGCCAGCAGCCTGAGGACAGGGGCAGGCGGAGAGACCCAGTACTTC. This sequence encodes CASSLRTGAGGETQYF.

The rearrangement links TRBV27 to TRBJ1-4; maybe TRBD1 (6 bases). Germline lookup yields CDR1 MNHEY and CDR2 SMNVEV (reference sequence). V lost 6 bases, J lost 5 bases, and 16 bases lay in between. The CDR3 contains 15 residues. Here the CDR3 DNA reads TGTGCCAGCAGGTCCTTGGGGGCCCAAAATGAAAAACTGTTTTTT. This gives the protein CASRSLGAQNEKLFF.

V and J are TRBV21-1 and TRBJ1-5. TRBV21-1 is a pseudogene locus. The CDR3 covers 16 residues. The CDR3: CASIVSGGRSNQPQHF. The DNA for the CDR3 is TGTGCCAGCATCGTGTCGGGGGGCCGTAGCAATCAGCCCCAGCATTTT.

The rearrangement uses TRBV30 and TRBJ1-3; D not certain. V was clipped by 4 bases and J by 2 bases, with 6 bases between them. Germline CDR1 and CDR2: GTSNPN and SVGIG (reference sequence). The length of the CDR3 is 12 residues. CDR3 sequence: CAWITAGNTIYF. CDR3 DNA sequence: TGTGCCTGGATAACGGCTGGAAACACCATATATTTT.

V is TRBV25-1 and J is TRBJ1-2, with TRBD1 matching over 8 bases. Germline assignment: CDR1 MGHDK and CDR2 SYGVNS. The CDR3 extends over 14 amino acids. Unmatched junction bases numbered 6, after V lost 3 bases and J lost 6 bases. The CDR3 loop reads CASSDRGRAHGYTF. In DNA, the CDR3 is TGTGCCAGCAGTGACAGGGGGCGAGCACATGGCTACACCTTC.

CDR3 in DNA: TGTGCCAGCAGTGAGGCAGGGACTAACTATGGCTACACCTTC. Translated: CASSEAGTNYGYTF. V and J are TRBV6-1 and TRBJ1-2; D possibly corresponds to TRBD1 (5 bases). Germline V gene lookup returns CDR1 MNHNS and CDR2 SASEGT. The V end was cut by 3 bases, the J end by 0 bases, with 8 bases between. This CDR3 contains 14 residues.

This chain connects TRBV19 to TRBJ2-1, with D possibly TRBD2 on 7 matching bases. This CDR3 is 13 amino acids long. Per the germline V gene, CDR1 is LNHDA and CDR2 is SQIVND (reference sequence). The V and J ends lost 5 bases and 15 bases respectively, with 20 bases between them. The DNA for the CDR3 is TGTGCCAGTAGTCCGGGGGCGGGGGTTTCGGGGTTCTTC. Protein: CASSPGAGVSGFF.

V and J are TRBV19 and TRBJ2-7, with D perhaps matching TRBD1 (9 bases). In germline, CDR1 is LNHDA, CDR2 SQIVND (reference sequence). V shed 11 bases and J shed 5 bases, with 19 bases lying between them. The CDR3 has 13 residues. This CDR3 reads CAPGGTGFHEQYF. CDR3 nucleotides: TGTGCCCCGGGAGGGACAGGGTTCCACGAGCAGTACTTC.

This clone was observed once. As DNA, the CDR3 is TGTGCCAGCAGTTTCTTGAGCGGGGCGGGGACCCAGTACTTC. It translates to CASSFLSGAGTQYF. The rearrangement uses TRBV28 and TRBJ2-5, with 7 nucleotides matching TRBD2. Germline V gene data show CDR1 as MDHEN and CDR2 as SYDVKM. V trimming: 3 bases; J trimming: 7 bases; junction bases outside the gene matches: 8. The CDR3 length is 14 residues.

The chain recombines TRBV27 with TRBJ2-7, with a possible D match to TRBD2 (5 bases). The CDR3 consists of 14 residues. Germline loops: CDR1 MNHEY, CDR2 SMNVEV (reference sequence). V gave up 8 bases and J gave up 1 base, with 15 bases separating them. The CDR3 spells CASWPNGGSYEQYF. The CDR3 coding sequence is TGTGCCAGCTGGCCAAATGGAGGTTCCTACGAGCAGTACTTC.

This rearrangement joins TRBV11-3 to TRBJ1-5, with 7 bases fitting TRBD1. Losses at the gene ends were 2 bases for V and 5 bases for J; bases not matched to a gene: 9. Germline lookup yields CDR1 SGHNT and CDR2 YENEEA. The CDR3 length is 16 residues. The CDR3 loop is CASSLMGTGAYQPQHF. The DNA for the CDR3 is TGTGCCAGCAGCTTAATGGGTACAGGGGCTTATCAGCCCCAGCATTTT.

The V call is TRBV10-3, the J call TRBJ1-6, with a weak D call TRBD1 (5 bases). Germline assignment: CDR1 ENHRY and CDR2 SYGVKD. The CDR3 has 14 amino acids. V lost 6 bases and J lost 5, with 11 bases in between. The CDR3 region is CAIRDRGDNSPLHF. Here the CDR3 DNA reads TGTGCCATCAGAGACAGAGGTGATAATTCACCCCTCCACTTT.

The chain couples TRBV30 to TRBJ2-3, with 7 bases matching TRBD1. CDR3 length equals 15 residues. Trimming removed 1 base from V and 2 bases from J; junction bases left unmatched: 6. Germline CDR1 is GTSNPN and CDR2 is SVGIG (reference sequence). Written as DNA, the CDR3 is TGTGCCTGGAGTGAACAGGGGCCTTTCACAGATACGCAGTATTTT. Protein product: CAWSEQGPFTDTQYF.

The chain combines TRBV4-3 with TRBJ1-2; 7 bases are a match to TRBD1. This CDR3 contains 15 residues. Losses at the gene ends were 0 bases for V and 4 bases for J; bases not matched to a gene: 5. Germline V lookup: CDR1 LGHNA, CDR2 YSLEER. The CDR3, as DNA: TGCGCCAGCAGCCAAGATTGGGCAGGGGGCTATGGCTACACCTTC. This encodes CASSQDWAGGYGYTF.

The V and J genes are TRBV30 and TRBJ1-5; 9 bases align to TRBD1. Germline V gene lookup returns CDR1 GTSNPN and CDR2 SVGIG (reference sequence). The junction had 2 bases not matched to a gene; V was cut back by 4 bases and J by 4 bases. The CDR3 runs to 13 residues. The CDR3 coding sequence is TGTGCCTGGAAAGGGACAGGGAATCAGCCCCAGCATTTT. It yields the protein CAWKGTGNQPQHF.

The chain recombines TRBV5-1 with TRBJ1-2; 7 bases are a match to TRBD1. CDR3 length equals 15 residues. Germline CDR1 and CDR2: SGHRS and YFSETQ. V trimming: 2 bases; J trimming: 0 bases; junction bases outside the gene matches: 4. The CDR3 sequence is CASSLTGDANYGYTF. The CDR3 region has the DNA TGCGCCAGCAGCTTAACAGGGGACGCTAACTATGGCTACACCTTC.